The clone carrying this T cell receptor beta chain was observed a handful of times. Antigen specificity is unknown. Relative to the germline gene, one junction end is altered; a read error may explain this. Looked up from germline, CDR1 is MNHEY and CDR2 is SVGAGI. This CDR3 is built from 13 residues. This record comes from a study of regulatory T cells in long-lasting Graves disease. Study details: Recently diagnosed Graves' patients had received antithyroid drugs for under 3 months. Study-level points and caveats: Newly diagnosed patients shared 750 to 1,000 public clonotypes; persistent patients shared more than 2,500. The work looked only at peripheral blood and did not look at thyroid tissue.

Arm-PCR of CDR3 regions and iRepertoire HTBI primers were used to build TCR beta libraries. In TCRdb, the multiplex PCR reads were re-called with MiXCR into one record per CDR3 protein. This sample has about 300,000 distinct CDR3 sequences, with over 15% found just once. Time point specified: newly diagnosed GD, antithyroid drugs for less than 3 months. Following extraction of RNA from PBMCs, that RNA was used to make the TCR library. The origin of this receptor is a female donor with Graves disease. The V gene is TRBV6-5, the J gene TRBJ1-5, with D possibly TRBD1 on 5 matching bases. The sequencing used peripheral blood mononuclear cells (PBMCs), collected at new diagnosis, from a patient treated with antithyroid drugs. The CDR3 reads CASSWTLNQPQRF. The DNA for the CDR3 is TGTGCCAGCAGTTGGACACTCAATCAGCCCCAGCGTTTT.